This is a list of T cell receptor beta chains from one sample in a study of T cells after yellow fever vaccination. TCRdb independently ran MiXCR on the 5' RACE reads; one entry per CDR3 protein. The profile shows almost 70,000 distinct CDR3 sequences, 4.5% to 7.5% of them singletons. This material consisted of CD4+ T cells sorted from PBMCs, taken more than 14 days after the first yellow fever vaccination. Receptors originate from a man between 18 and 29 years old who received the YFV17D yellow fever vaccine. Both conserved end residues are part of each CDR3. A D gene is named only where the DNA matches it firmly. Rows may omit the clone size; those that give it use once, few, many or a size class.

>TRBV4-3|many|TRBD2|TRBJ2-5|14
CASSPAGVQETQYF
TGCGCCAGCAGCCCAGCGGGGGTACAAGAGACCCAGTACTTC
>TRBV10-3|many|TRBD1|TRBJ2-7|13
CAIARDRGYEQYF
TGTGCCATCGCGAGAGACAGGGGCTACGAGCAGTACTTC
>TRBV18|many|NA|TRBJ1-5|14
CASSPSDSNQPQHF
TGTGCCAGCTCACCAAGCGACAGCAATCAGCCCCAGCATTTT
>TRBV5-1|many|NA|TRBJ1-6|13
CASSLGRDSPLHF
TGCGCCAGCAGCTTGGGTCGGGATTCACCCCTCCACTTT
>TRBV7-9|many|NA|TRBJ2-1|17
CASSLSLHRDLHNEQFF
TGTGCCAGCAGCTTATCCCTCCACAGGGACCTCCACAATGAGCAGTTCTTC
>TRBV12-3/TRBV12-4|many|NA|TRBJ2-3|14
CASIRVEGSDTQYF
TGTGCCAGCATCCGGGTTGAGGGGTCAGATACGCAGTATTTT
>TRBV7-2|many|TRBD2|TRBJ2-3|16
CASSPRLAGESDTQYF
TGTGCCAGCAGCCCTAGACTAGCGGGGGAGTCAGATACGCAGTATTTT
>TRBV28|many|NA|TRBJ1-5|12
CASTSGGLPQHF
TGTGCCAGCACCTCGGGGGGGTTGCCCCAGCATTTT
>TRBV6-1|many|NA|TRBJ2-6|17
CASEGRGRGSGANVLTF
TGTGCCAGCGAGGGGCGGGGAAGGGGCTCTGGGGCCAACGTCCTGACTTTC
>TRBV20-1|many|NA|TRBJ2-5|13
CTFIDRDLETQYF
TGCACCTTCATAGACAGGGACTTGGAGACCCAGTACTTC
>TRBV5-1|many|NA|TRBJ2-1|16
CASSYSASGVLYEQFF
TGCGCCAGCAGCTATTCCGCTTCGGGGGTACTGTATGAGCAGTTCTTC
>TRBV7-8|many|NA|TRBJ1-5|19
CASSLLAGAGTDSNQPQHF
TGTGCCAGCAGCTTACTTGCAGGGGCCGGAACCGATAGCAATCAGCCCCAGCATTTT
>TRBV6-2/TRBV6-3|many|NA|TRBJ1-5|15
CASRFSGYSNQPQHF
TGTGCCAGCAGGTTTAGCGGATATAGCAATCAGCCCCAGCATTTT
>TRBV5-1|many|TRBD1|TRBJ2-7|16
CASSLSPDRATYEQYF
TGCGCCAGCAGCTTGTCCCCGGACAGGGCTACCTACGAGCAGTACTTC
>TRBV5-1|many|NA|TRBJ2-7|13
CASSHDRSYEQYF
TGCGCCAGCAGCCATGACAGGTCCTACGAGCAGTACTTC
>TRBV12-3/TRBV12-4|many|TRBD2|TRBJ2-1|15
CASSVSGGPYSEQFF
TGTGCCAGCAGTGTCAGCGGGGGGCCCTACAGTGAGCAGTTCTTC
>TRBV5-1|many|TRBD1|TRBJ1-2|13
CASSVGQGYGYTF
TGCGCCAGCAGCGTTGGACAGGGGTATGGCTACACCTTC
>TRBV20-1|many|NA|TRBJ2-1|14
CSARAETGTNEQFF
TGCAGTGCTAGAGCCGAGACAGGAACCAATGAGCAGTTCTTC
>TRBV20-1|many|TRBD2|TRBJ2-1|16
CSARSLAGGTYNEQFF
TGCAGTGCTAGGAGCCTAGCGGGGGGAACCTACAATGAGCAGTTCTTC
>TRBV27|many|NA|TRBJ2-7|15
CASSSRGVGPYEQYF
TGTGCCAGCAGCTCTCGCGGGGTGGGGCCCTACGAGCAGTACTTC
>TRBV9|many|NA|TRBJ1-1|14
CASSFRLGGTEAFF
TGTGCCAGCAGCTTTAGACTGGGCGGCACTGAAGCTTTCTTT
>TRBV20-1|many|NA|TRBJ1-6|13
CSAIGQTNSPLHF
TGCAGTGCTATCGGGCAGACTAATTCACCCCTCCACTTT
>TRBV19|many|NA|TRBJ2-3|12
CASSKGVDTQYF
TGTGCCAGTAGTAAAGGGGTCGATACGCAGTATTTT
>TRBV7-2|many|NA|TRBJ2-1|13
CASSRNREDEQFF
TGTGCCAGCAGCCGTAACAGGGAGGATGAGCAGTTCTTC
>TRBV20-1|many|NA|TRBJ2-2|15
CSALRAGTSSGELFF
TGCAGTGCCTTAAGGGCGGGGACGTCTTCCGGGGAGCTGTTTTTT
>TRBV28|many|NA|TRBJ2-1|12
CASSQAYNEQFF
TGTGCCAGCAGCCAGGCCTACAATGAGCAGTTCTTC
>TRBV27|NA|TRBD2|TRBJ2-1|17
CASSLTPALAGHNEQFF
TGTGCCAGCAGTCTCACCCCCGCCCTAGCGGGACACAATGAGCAGTTCTTC
>TRBV5-1|few|NA|TRBJ2-5|16
CASSSGQPSSRETQYF
TGCGCCAGCAGCTCCGGACAGCCATCATCTCGGGAGACCCAGTACTTC
>TRBV20-1|many|TRBD1|TRBJ1-5|14
CSATPDRGNQPQHF
TGCAGTGCTACCCCGGACAGGGGGAATCAGCCCCAGCATTTT
>TRBV29-1|many|TRBD1|TRBJ1-6|13
CSVGRDRDSPLHF
TGCAGCGTGGGCCGGGACAGGGATTCACCCCTCCACTTT
>TRBV7-2|many|NA|TRBJ1-6|15
CASSLDRDSSSPLHF
TGTGCCAGCAGCTTAGACAGGGATTCCAGTTCACCCCTCCACTTT
>TRBV20-1|NA|NA|TRBJ1-4|13
CSARDATNEKLFF
TGCAGTGCTAGGGATGCAACTAATGAAAAACTGTTTTTT
>TRBV4-3|NA|NA|TRBJ1-3|15
CASSQDRETGNTIYF
TGCGCCAGCAGCCAAGATAGGGAGACTGGAAACACCATATATTTT
>TRBV5-1|many|NA|TRBJ2-1|13
CASSLVAENEQFF
TGCGCCAGCAGCTTGGTTGCCGAGAATGAGCAGTTCTTC
>TRBV29-1|many|NA|TRBJ1-5|14
CSVVLGDSNQPQHF
TGCAGCGTTGTTCTGGGGGATAGCAATCAGCCCCAGCATTTT
>TRBV11-2|many|NA|TRBJ2-2|14
CASSSRGRTGELFF
TGTGCCAGCAGCTCGAGGGGGAGGACCGGGGAGCTGTTTTTT
>TRBV12-3/TRBV12-4|many|TRBD1|TRBJ2-1|17
CASSLLAGQGVHNEQFF
TGTGCCAGCAGTTTACTTGCGGGACAGGGGGTTCACAATGAGCAGTTCTTC
>TRBV11-2|many|NA|TRBJ2-7|12
CASSSSGYEQYF
TGTGCCAGCAGCTCCTCAGGTTACGAGCAGTACTTC
>TRBV10-3|many|NA|TRBJ1-1|13
CAIRGREATEAFF
TGTGCCATCAGGGGCAGGGAGGCCACTGAAGCTTTCTTT
>TRBV5-1|many|TRBD2|TRBJ2-3|17
CASSSHSGGGLTDTQYF
TGCGCCAGCAGCTCGCATAGCGGGGGGGGACTCACAGATACGCAGTATTTT
>TRBV7-6|many|NA|TRBJ1-6|15
CASSSSGTGNSPLHF
TGTGCCAGCAGCTCTTCCGGGACGGGAAATTCACCCCTCCACTTT
>TRBV2|many|TRBD2|TRBJ2-1|14
CARGLAGGYNEQFF
TGTGCCAGGGGACTAGCGGGGGGGTACAATGAGCAGTTCTTC
>TRBV20-1|many|NA|TRBJ2-2|16
CSAKSRDSNVPGELFF
TGCAGTGCTAAGAGCCGGGACTCCAACGTTCCCGGGGAGCTGTTTTTT
>TRBV4-3|many|NA|TRBJ2-6|14
CASSQDPGANVLTF
TGCGCCAGCAGCCAAGATCCAGGGGCCAACGTCCTGACTTTC
>TRBV6-1|many|TRBD1|TRBJ2-2|15
CASSRQGRLAGELFF
TGTGCCAGCAGCCGACAGGGGAGGTTAGCCGGGGAGCTGTTTTTT
>TRBV5-1|many|NA|TRBJ2-3|13
CASSLEATDTQYF
TGCGCCAGCAGCTTGGAGGCCACAGATACGCAGTATTTT
>TRBV19|NA|NA|TRBJ2-2|15
CASSPPQGRGGELFF
TGTGCCAGTAGTCCCCCCCAGGGGAGGGGCGGGGAGCTGTTTTTT
>TRBV20-1|many|NA|TRBJ1-2|12
CSARGGGGGYTF
TGCAGTGCTAGAGGGGGTGGGGGCGGCTACACCTTC
>TRBV20-1|many|NA|TRBJ1-6|13
CSARDPTFSPLHF
TGCAGTGCTAGAGATCCCACCTTTTCACCCCTCCACTTT
>TRBV5-1|many|TRBD1|TRBJ1-6|15
CASSLGDRGNSPLHF
TGCGCCAGCAGCTTGGGGGACAGGGGCAATTCACCCCTCCACTTT
>TRBV6-2/TRBV6-3|many|NA|TRBJ2-1|14
CASSYSIGGPEQFF
TGTGCCAGCAGTTACTCGATAGGTGGCCCTGAGCAGTTCTTC
>TRBV25-1|few|NA|TRBJ2-5|14
CASSRRMRGETQYF
TGTGCCAGCAGCCGGCGGATGCGGGGAGAGACCCAGTACTTC
>TRBV11-3|NA|TRBD1|TRBJ1-1|15
CASSKGQGKDTEAFF
TGTGCCAGCTCCAAGGGACAGGGTAAGGACACTGAAGCTTTCTTT
>TRBV4-3|many|TRBD1|TRBJ1-6|15
CASSQDKAGGSPLHF
TGCGCCAGCAGCCAAGATAAGGCAGGGGGTTCACCCCTCCACTTT
>TRBV12-3/TRBV12-4|few|TRBD1|TRBJ1-1|14
CASSLTGGNTEAFF
TGTGCCAGCAGTTTAACAGGGGGGAACACTGAAGCTTTCTTT
>TRBV7-9|many|NA|TRBJ2-3|15
CASSFDGGVTDTQYF
TGTGCCAGCAGCTTCGACGGGGGAGTCACAGATACGCAGTATTTT
>TRBV5-1|NA|TRBD1|TRBJ1-2|16
CASSLDGTGVWNGYTF
TGCGCCAGCAGCTTGGACGGGACAGGGGTCTGGAACGGCTACACCTTC
>TRBV18|many|NA|TRBJ2-5|11
CASSPGQTQYF
TGTGCCAGCTCACCGGGACAGACCCAGTACTTC